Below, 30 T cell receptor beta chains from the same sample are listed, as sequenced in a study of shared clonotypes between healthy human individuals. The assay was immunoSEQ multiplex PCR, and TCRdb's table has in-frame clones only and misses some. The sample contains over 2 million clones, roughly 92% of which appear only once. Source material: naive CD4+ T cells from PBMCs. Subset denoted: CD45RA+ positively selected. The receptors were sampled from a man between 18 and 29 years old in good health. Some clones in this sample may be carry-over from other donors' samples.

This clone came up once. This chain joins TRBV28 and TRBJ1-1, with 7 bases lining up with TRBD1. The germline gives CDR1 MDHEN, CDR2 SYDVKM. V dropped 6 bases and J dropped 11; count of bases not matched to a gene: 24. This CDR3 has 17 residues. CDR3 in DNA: TGTGCCAGCAGCGTCACAGGGGCGAGGACACAGGTGAACGATGCTTTCTTT. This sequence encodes CASSVTGARTQVNDAFF.

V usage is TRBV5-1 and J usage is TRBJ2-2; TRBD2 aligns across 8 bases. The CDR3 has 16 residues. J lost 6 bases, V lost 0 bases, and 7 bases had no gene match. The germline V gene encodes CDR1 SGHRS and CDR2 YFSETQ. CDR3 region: CASSLEPGGLPGELFF. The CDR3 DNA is TGCGCCAGCAGCTTGGAGCCGGGAGGGCTCCCCGGGGAGCTGTTTTTT.

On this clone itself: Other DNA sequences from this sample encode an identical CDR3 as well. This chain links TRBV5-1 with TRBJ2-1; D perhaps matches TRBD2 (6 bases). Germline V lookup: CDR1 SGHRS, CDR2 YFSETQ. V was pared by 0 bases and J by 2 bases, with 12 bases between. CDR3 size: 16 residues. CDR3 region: CASSLAETGAYNEQFF. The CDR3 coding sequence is TGCGCCAGCAGCTTGGCTGAAACGGGAGCCTACAATGAGCAGTTCTTC.

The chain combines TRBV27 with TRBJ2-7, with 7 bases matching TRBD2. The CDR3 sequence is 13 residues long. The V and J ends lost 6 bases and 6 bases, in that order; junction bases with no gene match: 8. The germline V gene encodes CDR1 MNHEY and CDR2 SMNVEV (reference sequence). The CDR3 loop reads CASRPCGGGEQYF. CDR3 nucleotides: TGTGCCAGCAGACCATGCGGGGGAGGCGAGCAGTACTTC.

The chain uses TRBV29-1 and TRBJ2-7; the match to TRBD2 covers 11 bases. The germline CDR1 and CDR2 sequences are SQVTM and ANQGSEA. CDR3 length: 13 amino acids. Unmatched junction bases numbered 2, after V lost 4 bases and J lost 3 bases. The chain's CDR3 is CSVVAGGVYEQYF. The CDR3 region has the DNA TGCAGCGTTGTAGCGGGAGGGGTCTACGAGCAGTACTTC.

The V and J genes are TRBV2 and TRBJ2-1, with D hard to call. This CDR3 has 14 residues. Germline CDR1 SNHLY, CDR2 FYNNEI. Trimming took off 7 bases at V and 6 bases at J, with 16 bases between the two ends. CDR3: CASTAEILGNEQFF. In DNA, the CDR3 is TGTGCCAGCACCGCAGAGATCCTAGGCAATGAGCAGTTCTTC.

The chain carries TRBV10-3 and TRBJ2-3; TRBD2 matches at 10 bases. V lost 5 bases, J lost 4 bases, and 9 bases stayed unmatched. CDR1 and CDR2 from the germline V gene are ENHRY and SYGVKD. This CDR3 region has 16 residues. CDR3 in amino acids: CAISPLAGASSDTQYF. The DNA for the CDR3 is TGTGCCATCAGTCCTCTAGCGGGAGCTTCCTCAGATACGCAGTATTTT.

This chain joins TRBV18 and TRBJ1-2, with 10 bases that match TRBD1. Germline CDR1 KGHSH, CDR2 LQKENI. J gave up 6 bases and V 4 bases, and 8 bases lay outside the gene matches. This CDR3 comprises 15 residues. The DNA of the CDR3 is TGTGCCAGCTCACAGACCGGACAGGGGGGCGATGGCTACACCTTC. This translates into CASSQTGQGGDGYTF.

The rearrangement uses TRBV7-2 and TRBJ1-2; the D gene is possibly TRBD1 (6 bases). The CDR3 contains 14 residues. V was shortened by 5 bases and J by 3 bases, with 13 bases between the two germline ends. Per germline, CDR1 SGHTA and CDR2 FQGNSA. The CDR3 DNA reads TGTGCCAGCAGCCCTCGGACAGCTTACTATGGCTACACCTTC. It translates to CASSPRTAYYGYTF.

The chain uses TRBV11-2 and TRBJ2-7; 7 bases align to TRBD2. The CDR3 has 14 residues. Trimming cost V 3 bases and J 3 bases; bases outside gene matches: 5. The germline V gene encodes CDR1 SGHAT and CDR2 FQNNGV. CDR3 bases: TGTGCCAGCAGCTTCCAAGGGGACTACTACGAGCAGTACTTC. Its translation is CASSFQGDYYEQYF. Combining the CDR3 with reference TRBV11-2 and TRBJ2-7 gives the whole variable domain EAGVAQSPRYKIIEKRQSVAFWCNPISGHATLYWYQQILGQGPKLLIQFQNNGVVDDSQLPKDRFSAERLKGVDSTLKIQPAKLEDSAVYLCASSFQGDYYEQYFGPGTRLTVT.

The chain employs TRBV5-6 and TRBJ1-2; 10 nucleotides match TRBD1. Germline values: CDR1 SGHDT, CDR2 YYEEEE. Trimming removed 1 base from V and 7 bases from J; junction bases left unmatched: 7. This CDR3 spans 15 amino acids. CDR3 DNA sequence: TGTGCCAGCAGCTTGTGGACAGGGGGGTATGTTGGCTACACCTTC. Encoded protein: CASSLWTGGYVGYTF.

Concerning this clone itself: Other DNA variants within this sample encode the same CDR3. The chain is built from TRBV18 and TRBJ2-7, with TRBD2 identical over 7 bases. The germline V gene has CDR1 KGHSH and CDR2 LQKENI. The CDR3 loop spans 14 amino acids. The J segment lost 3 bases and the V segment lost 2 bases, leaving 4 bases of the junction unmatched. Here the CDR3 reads CASSPGGSHYEQYF. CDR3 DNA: TGTGCCAGCTCACCAGGCGGGAGTCACTACGAGCAGTACTTC.

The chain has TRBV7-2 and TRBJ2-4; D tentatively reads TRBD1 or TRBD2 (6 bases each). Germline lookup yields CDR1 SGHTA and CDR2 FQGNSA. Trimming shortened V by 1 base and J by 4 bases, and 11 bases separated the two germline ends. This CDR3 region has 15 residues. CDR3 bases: TGTGCCAGCAGCTTAGGGGGGGCGAGAAAAAACATTCAGTACTTC. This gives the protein CASSLGGARKNIQYF.

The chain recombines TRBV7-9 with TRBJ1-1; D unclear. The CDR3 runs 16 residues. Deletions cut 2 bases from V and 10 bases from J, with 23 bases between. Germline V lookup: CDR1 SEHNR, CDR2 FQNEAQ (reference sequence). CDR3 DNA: TGTGCCAGCAGCTTAAAGTCGGCGGTGACATGGAAGGGAGCTTTCTTT. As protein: CASSLKSAVTWKGAFF.

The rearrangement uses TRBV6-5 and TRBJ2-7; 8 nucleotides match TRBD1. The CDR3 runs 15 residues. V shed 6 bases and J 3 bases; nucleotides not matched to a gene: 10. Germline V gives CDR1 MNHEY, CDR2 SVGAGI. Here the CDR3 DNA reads TGTGCCAGCAGAAGTTCAGGGGGCGCCGGCTACGAGCAGTACTTC. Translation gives CASRSSGGAGYEQYF.

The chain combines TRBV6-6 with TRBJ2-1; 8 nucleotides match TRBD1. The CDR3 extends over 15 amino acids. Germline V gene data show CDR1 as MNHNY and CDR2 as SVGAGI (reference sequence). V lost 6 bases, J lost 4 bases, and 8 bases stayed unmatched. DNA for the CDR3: TGTGCCAGCAGCCTCGGGACAGGCGAGTACAATGAGCAGTTCTTC. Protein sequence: CASSLGTGEYNEQFF.

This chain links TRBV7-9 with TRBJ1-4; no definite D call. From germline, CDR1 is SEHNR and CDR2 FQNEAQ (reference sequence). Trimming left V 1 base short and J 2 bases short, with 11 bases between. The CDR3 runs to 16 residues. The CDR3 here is CASSLVLVGTNEKLFF. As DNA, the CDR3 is TGTGCCAGCAGCTTAGTCCTCGTGGGGACTAATGAAAAACTGTTTTTT.

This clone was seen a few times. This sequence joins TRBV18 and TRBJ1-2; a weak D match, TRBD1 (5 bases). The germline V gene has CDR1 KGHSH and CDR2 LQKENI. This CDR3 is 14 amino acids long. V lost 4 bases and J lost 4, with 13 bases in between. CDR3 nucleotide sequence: TGTGCCAGCTCACGACAACCGGGACCCTATGGCTACACCTTC. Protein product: CASSRQPGPYGYTF. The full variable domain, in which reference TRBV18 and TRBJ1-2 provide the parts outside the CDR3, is NAGVMQNPRHLVRRRGQEARLRCSPMKGHSHVYWYRQLPEEGLKFMVYLQKENIIDESGMPKERFSAEFPKEGPSILRIQQVVRGDSAAYFCASSRQPGPYGYTFGSGTRLTVV.

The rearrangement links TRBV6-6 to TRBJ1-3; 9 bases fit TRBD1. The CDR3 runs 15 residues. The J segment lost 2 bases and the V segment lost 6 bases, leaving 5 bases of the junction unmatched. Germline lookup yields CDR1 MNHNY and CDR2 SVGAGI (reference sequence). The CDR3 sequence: CASSQGQGPGNTIYF. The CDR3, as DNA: TGTGCCAGCAGCCAGGGACAGGGTCCTGGAAACACCATATATTTT.

The CDR3 reads CASSAGAPGNTIYF. In DNA, the CDR3 is TGTGCCAGCAGTGCGGGGGCTCCTGGAAACACCATATATTTT. The chain is built from TRBV2 and TRBJ1-3; a weak D match, TRBD1 (6 bases). Deletions cut 4 bases from V and 2 bases from J, with 9 bases between. Germline lookup yields CDR1 SNHLY and CDR2 FYNNEI. This CDR3 is 14 amino acids long.

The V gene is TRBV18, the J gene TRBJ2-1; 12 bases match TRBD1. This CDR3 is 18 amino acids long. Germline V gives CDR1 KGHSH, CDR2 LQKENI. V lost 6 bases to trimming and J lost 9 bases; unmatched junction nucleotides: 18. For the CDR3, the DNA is TGTGCCAGCTCGCAAGCGGGCCAGGGGGACAGGGGGCTGATTGAGCAGTTCTTC. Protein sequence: CASSQAGQGDRGLIEQFF. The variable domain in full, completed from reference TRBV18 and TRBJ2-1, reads NAGVMQNPRHLVRRRGQEARLRCSPMKGHSHVYWYRQLPEEGLKFMVYLQKENIIDESGMPKERFSAEFPKEGPSILRIQQVVRGDSAAYFCASSQAGQGDRGLIEQFFGPGTRLTVL.

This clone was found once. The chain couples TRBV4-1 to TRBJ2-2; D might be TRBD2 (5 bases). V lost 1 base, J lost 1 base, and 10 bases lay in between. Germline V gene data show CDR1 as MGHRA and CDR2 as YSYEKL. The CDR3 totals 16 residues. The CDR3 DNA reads TGCGCCAGCAGCCAAGTAAGCGGAAAGAACACCGGGGAGCTGTTTTTT. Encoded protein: CASSQVSGKNTGELFF.

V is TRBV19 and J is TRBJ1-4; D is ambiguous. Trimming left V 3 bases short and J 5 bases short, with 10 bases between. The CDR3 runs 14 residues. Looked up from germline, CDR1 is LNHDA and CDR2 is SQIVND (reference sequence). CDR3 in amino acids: CASSIWRKNEKLFF. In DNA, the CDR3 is TGTGCCAGTAGTATTTGGCGGAAAAATGAAAAACTGTTTTTT.

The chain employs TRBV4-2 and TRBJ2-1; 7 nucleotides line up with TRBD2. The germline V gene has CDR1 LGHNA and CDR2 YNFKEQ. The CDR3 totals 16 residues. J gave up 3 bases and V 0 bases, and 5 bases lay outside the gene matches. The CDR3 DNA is TGTGCCAGCAGCCAAGATAGCCAGCGGGACTACAATGAGCAGTTCTTC. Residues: CASSQDSQRDYNEQFF.

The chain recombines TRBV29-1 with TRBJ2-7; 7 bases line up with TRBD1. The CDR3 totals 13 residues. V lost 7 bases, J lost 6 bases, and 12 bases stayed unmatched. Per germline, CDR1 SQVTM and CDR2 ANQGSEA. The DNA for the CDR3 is TGCAGCGCCCGCCGACAGGGATCCCTCGAGCAGTACTTC. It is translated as CSARRQGSLEQYF.

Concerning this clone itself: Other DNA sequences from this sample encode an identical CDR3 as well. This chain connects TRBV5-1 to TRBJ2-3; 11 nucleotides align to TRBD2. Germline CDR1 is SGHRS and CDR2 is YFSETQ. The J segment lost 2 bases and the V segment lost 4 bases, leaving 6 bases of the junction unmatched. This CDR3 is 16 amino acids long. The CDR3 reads CASSPGLAGLTDTQYF. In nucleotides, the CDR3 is TGCGCCAGCAGCCCCGGACTAGCGGGTCTCACAGATACGCAGTATTTT. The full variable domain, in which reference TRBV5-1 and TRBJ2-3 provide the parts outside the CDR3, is KAGVTQTPRYLIKTRGQQVTLSCSPISGHRSVSWYQQTPGQGLQFLFEYFSETQRNKGNFPGRFSGRQFSNSRSEMNVSTLELGDSALYLCASSPGLAGLTDTQYFGPGTRLTVL.

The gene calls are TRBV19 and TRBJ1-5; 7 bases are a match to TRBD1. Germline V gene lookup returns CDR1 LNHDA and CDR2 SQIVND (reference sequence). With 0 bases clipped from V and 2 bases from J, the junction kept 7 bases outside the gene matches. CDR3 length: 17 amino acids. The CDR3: CASSIDRSQGGNQPQHF. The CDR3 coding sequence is TGTGCCAGTAGTATAGATAGGAGCCAGGGGGGCAATCAGCCCCAGCATTTT. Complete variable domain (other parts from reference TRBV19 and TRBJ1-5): DGGITQSPKYLFRKEGQNVTLSCEQNLNHDAMYWYRQDPGQGLRLIYYSQIVNDFQKGDIAEGYSVSREKKESFPLTVTSAQKNPTAFYLCASSIDRSQGGNQPQHFGDGTRLSIL.

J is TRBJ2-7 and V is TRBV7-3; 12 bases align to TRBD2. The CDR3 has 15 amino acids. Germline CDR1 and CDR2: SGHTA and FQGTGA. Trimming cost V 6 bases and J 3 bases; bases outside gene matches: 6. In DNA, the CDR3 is TGTGCCAGCAGTAGGCTAGCGGGAGGGAGCTACGAGCAGTACTTC. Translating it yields CASSRLAGGSYEQYF. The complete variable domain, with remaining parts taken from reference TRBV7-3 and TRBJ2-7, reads GAGVSQTPSNKVTEKGKYVELRCDPISGHTALYWYRQSLGQGPEFLIYFQGTGAADDSGLPNDRFFAVRPEGSVSTLKIQRTERGDSAVYLCASSRLAGGSYEQYFGPGTRLTVT.

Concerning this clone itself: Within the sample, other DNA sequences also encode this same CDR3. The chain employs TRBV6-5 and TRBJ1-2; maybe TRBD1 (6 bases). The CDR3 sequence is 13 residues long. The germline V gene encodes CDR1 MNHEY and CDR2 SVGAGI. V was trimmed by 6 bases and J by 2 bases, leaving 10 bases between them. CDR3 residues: CASSPQGNYGYTF. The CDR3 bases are TGTGCCAGCAGCCCGCAGGGGAACTATGGCTACACCTTC.

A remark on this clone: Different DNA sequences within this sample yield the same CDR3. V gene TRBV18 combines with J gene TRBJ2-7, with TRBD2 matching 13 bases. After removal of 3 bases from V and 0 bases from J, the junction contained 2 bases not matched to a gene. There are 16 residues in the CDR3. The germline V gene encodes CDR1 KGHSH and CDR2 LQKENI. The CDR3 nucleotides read TGTGCCAGCTCACCCGGACTAGCGGGAGTCTCCTACGAGCAGTACTTC. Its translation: CASSPGLAGVSYEQYF.